This TCR beta chain is from a study of T cell responses to AZD1222 COVID-19 vaccine. Study information: Second-dose groups at about 4 or about 12 weeks were pooled. Study results and caveats: Females made up more of the donors, who were largely white British, and clonal diversity may have come out too low.

Worth noting for this clone: No antigen is known for it.

Generated by immunoSEQ multiplex PCR, the TCRdb table keeps only in-frame clones and is missing some. Of 120,000 or so clones in the sample, about 90% were seen once. V lost 1 base and J 8 bases, leaving 9 bases between the germline ends. CDR1 and CDR2 from the germline V gene are SGHDT and YYEEEE. There are 12 residues in the CDR3. The chain links TRBV5-6 to TRBJ1-2; D not certain. The sequence was collected from an adult in good health. This sample comprised peripheral blood, obtained on day 0 of AZD1222 vaccination. The CDR3 nucleotides read TGTGCCAGCAGCTTGTCCGTCGGGGGCTACACCTTC. The encoded protein is CASSLSVGGYTF.